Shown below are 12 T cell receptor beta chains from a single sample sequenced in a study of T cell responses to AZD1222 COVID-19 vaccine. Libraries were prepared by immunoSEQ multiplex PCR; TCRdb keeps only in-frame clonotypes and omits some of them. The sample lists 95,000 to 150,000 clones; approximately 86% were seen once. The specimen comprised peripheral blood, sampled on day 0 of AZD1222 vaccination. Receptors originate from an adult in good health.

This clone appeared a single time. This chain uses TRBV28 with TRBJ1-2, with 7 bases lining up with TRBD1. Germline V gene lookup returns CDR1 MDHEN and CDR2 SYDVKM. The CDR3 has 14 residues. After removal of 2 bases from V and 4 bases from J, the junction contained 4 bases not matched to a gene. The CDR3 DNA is TGTGCCAGCAGTTTAAACCCAGGGGGCTATGGCTACACCTTC. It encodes CASSLNPGGYGYTF.

CDR3 residues: CASSSTGGQSQETQYF. Written as DNA, the CDR3 is TGCGCCAGCAGCTCAACCGGGGGGCAGTCCCAAGAGACCCAGTACTTC. The chain is built from TRBV5-1 and TRBJ2-5, with D possibly matching TRBD2 (7 bases). Germline V gives CDR1 SGHRS, CDR2 YFSETQ. The V end was cut by 3 bases, the J end by 1 base, with 16 bases between. CDR3 size: 16 residues.

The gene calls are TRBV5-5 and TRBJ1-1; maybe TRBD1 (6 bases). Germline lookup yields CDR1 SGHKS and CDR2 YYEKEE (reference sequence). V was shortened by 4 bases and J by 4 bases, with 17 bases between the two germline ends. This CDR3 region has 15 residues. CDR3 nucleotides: TGTGCCAGCAGCCCGACCGGTAGAGGGGGCACTGAAGCTTTCTTT. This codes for CASSPTGRGGTEAFF.

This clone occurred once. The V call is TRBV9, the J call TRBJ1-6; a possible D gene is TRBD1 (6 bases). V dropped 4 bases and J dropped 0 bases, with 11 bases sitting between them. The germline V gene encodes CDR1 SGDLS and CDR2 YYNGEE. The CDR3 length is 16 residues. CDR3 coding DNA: TGTGCCAGCAGCCCGACGGACAGCTCCTATAATTCACCCCTCCACTTT. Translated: CASSPTDSSYNSPLHF.

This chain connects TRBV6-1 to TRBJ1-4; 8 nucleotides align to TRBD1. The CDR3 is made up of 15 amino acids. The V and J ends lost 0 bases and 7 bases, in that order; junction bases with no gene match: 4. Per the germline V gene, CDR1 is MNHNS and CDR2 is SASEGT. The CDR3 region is CASSEARGRGEKLFF. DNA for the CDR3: TGTGCCAGCAGTGAAGCCAGGGGGCGGGGTGAAAAACTGTTTTTT.

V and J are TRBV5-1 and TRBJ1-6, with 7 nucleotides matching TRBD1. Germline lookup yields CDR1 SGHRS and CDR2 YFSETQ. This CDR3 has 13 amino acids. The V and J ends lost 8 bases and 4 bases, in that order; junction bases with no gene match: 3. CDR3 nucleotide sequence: TGCGCCAGTTCGACAGGGTATAATTCACCCCTCCACTTT. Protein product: CASSTGYNSPLHF.

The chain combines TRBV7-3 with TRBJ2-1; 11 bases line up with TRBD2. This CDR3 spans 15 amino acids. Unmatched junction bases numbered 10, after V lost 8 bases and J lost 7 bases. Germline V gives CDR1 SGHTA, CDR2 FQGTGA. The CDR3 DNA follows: TGTGCCAGCGGACCAATAGCGGGAGGGGTAAATGAGCAGTTCTTC. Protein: CASGPIAGGVNEQFF.

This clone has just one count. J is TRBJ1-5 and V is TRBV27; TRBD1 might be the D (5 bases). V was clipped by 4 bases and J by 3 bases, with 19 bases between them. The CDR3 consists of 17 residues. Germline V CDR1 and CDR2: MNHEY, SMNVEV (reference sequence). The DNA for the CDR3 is TGTGCCAGCAGTTGGGGCCGGGCAGCGGGGCCCAATCAGCCCCAGCATTTT. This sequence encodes CASSWGRAAGPNQPQHF.

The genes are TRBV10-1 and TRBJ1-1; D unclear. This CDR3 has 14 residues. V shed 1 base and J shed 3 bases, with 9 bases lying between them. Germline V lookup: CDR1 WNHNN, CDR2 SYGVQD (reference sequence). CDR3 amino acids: CASSELPGYTEAFF. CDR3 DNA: TGCGCCAGCAGTGAGTTACCGGGTTACACTGAAGCTTTCTTT.

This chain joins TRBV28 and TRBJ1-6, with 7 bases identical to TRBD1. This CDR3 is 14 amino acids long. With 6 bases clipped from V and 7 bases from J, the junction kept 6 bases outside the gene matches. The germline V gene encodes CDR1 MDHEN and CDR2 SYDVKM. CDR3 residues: CASRAGGGNSPLHF. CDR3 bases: TGTGCCAGCAGAGCAGGGGGTGGAAATTCACCCCTCCACTTT.

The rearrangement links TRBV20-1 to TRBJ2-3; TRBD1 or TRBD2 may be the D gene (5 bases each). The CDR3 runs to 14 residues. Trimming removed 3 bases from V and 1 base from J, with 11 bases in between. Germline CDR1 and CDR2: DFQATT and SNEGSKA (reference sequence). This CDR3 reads CSASRDGGTDTQYF. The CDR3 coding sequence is TGCAGTGCTAGTAGGGACGGTGGCACAGATACGCAGTATTTT.

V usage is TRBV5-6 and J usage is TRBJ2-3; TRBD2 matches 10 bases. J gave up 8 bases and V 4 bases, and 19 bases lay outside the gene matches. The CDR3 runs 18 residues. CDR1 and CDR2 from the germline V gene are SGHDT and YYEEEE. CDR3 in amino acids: CASSLPAIPSGRAGTQYF. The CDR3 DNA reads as TGTGCCAGCAGCCTACCTGCGATACCGAGCGGGAGGGCCGGTACGCAGTATTTT. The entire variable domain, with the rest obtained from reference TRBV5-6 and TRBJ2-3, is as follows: DAGVTQSPTHLIKTRGQQVTLRCSPKSGHDTVSWYQQALGQGPQFIFQYYEEEERQRGNFPDRFSGHQFPNYSSELNVNALLLGDSALYLCASSLPAIPSGRAGTQYFGPGTRLTVL.